Presented here are 11 T cell receptor beta chains from one specimen sequenced in a study of T cell clonality in common variable immunodeficiency. Study results and limitations: Fewer deletions and N-nucleotide insertions were reportedly seen in common variable immunodeficiency TCR beta sequences.

Using immunoSEQ multiplex PCR, the repertoire was profiled, and TCRdb retains in-frame clones only, with some absent. Singletons are absent from the sample, which has 30,000 or so clones. Their antigen targets remain unknown. Sample: peripheral blood mononuclear cells. Receptor source: a human donor with common variable immunodeficiency.

This clone has just a few counts. The read gets to within 3 residues of the CDR3 end, and the germline J gene fills in the rest. The chain couples TRBV7-3 to TRBJ2-1; 10 positions match TRBD2. The germline V gene has CDR1 SGHTA and CDR2 FQGTGA. V was clipped by 5 bases and J by 3 bases; unmatched bases: 7. The CDR3 is made up of 16 amino acids. CDR3 amino acids: CASSQSSGGFYNEQFF. The part of the CDR3 DNA that was read is TGTGCCAGCAGCCAGTCTAGCGGGGGTTTCTACAATGAG.

This clone was seen at least ten times. The CDR3 extends 3 residues past the end of the read, so its final part is completed from the germline J gene. The rearrangement links TRBV10-1 to TRBJ2-2, with D perhaps TRBD1 (6 bases). Trimming removed 0 bases at V and 10 bases at J, with 12 bases between. Germline CDR1 reads WNHNN; CDR2 reads SYGVQD (reference sequence). This CDR3 is built from 14 residues. CDR3 bases read: TGCGCCAGCAGTGAGTCCCTGGGGACACCGGAG. It specifies CASSESLGTPE. The complete CDR3 sequence is CASSESLGTPELFF.

This clone turned up a few times. The CDR3 is cut off 3 residues early in the read; its end comes from the germline J gene. The chain uses TRBV18 and TRBJ1-6; 8 nucleotides line up with TRBD1. CDR1 KGHSH and CDR2 LQKENI come from the germline V gene. This CDR3 has 16 residues. The junction had 13 bases not matched to a gene; V was cut back by 5 bases and J by 10 bases. The CDR3 DNA, read in part, is TGTGCCAGCTCATCAGACATAGACAGGGGAGGGTCACCC. Amino acid sequence: CASSSDIDRGGSP. The full CDR3 is CASSSDIDRGGSPLHF.

Points on this clone: The read terminates 3 residues before the CDR3 end, so the remaining end is supplied by the germline J gene. This chain uses TRBV7-9 with TRBJ2-1; D might be TRBD1 (6 bases). This CDR3 has 15 amino acids. Germline V CDR1 and CDR2: SEHNR, FQNEAQ (reference sequence). The V and J ends lost 1 base and 8 bases respectively, with 15 bases between them. CDR3 region: CASSLVGRGKYEQFF. The sequenced part of the CDR3 DNA is TGTGCCAGCAGCTTAGTCGGCAGGGGAAAATATGAG.

This clone was counted a few times. The observed sequence ends 3 residues before the CDR3 terminus, with the missing tail filled in from the germline J gene. The rearrangement joins TRBV6-1 to TRBJ2-7; TRBD2 agrees at 11 bases. V shed 4 bases and J 0 bases; nucleotides not matched to a gene: 2. Germline-derived CDR1 and CDR2 are MNHNS and SASEGT. The CDR3 sequence is 15 residues long. CDR3 DNA (partial): TGTGCCAGCAGTGCTAGCGGGGGGTACTCCTACGAG. It translates to CASSASGGYSYE. Given in full, the CDR3 is CASSASGGYSYEQYF.

Ten or more counts support this clone. The CDR3 end falls 3 residues outside the read, so it is completed with the germline J gene. This rearrangement joins TRBV5-8 to TRBJ1-2, with TRBD1 matching over 9 bases. V was clipped by 4 bases and J by 4 bases; unmatched bases: 5. Germline CDR1 is SGHTS and CDR2 is YDEGEE. The CDR3 totals 14 residues. Incomplete CDR3 DNA: TGTGCCAGCAGCCTGAACAGGGGGCCCTATGGC. This codes for CASSLNRGPYG. The entire CDR3 sequence reads CASSLNRGPYGYTF.

This clone was observed a few times. The read falls 3 residues short of the CDR3 end, and the missing part is taken from the germline J gene. This chain joins TRBV19 and TRBJ2-2; 10 bases fit TRBD1. V lost 8 bases and J lost 6; bases outside the gene matches: 3. Germline CDR1 is LNHDA and CDR2 is SQIVND (reference sequence). This CDR3 has 13 residues. The sequenced CDR3 bases are TGTGCCAGTTGTGGACAGGGGGCCGGGGAG. This gives the protein CASCGQGAGE. The complete CDR3 reads CASCGQGAGELFF.

In the case of this clone: The DNA ends 3 residues before the CDR3 does, and the rest of the CDR3 is filled in from the germline J gene. The chain couples TRBV19 to TRBJ2-5, with 7 nucleotides matching TRBD2. Losses at the gene ends were 2 bases for V and 4 bases for J; bases not matched to a gene: 7. The CDR3 spans 15 residues. In germline, CDR1 is LNHDA, CDR2 SQIVND (reference sequence). The part of the CDR3 DNA that was read is TGTGCCAGTAGTATAACGGCGACTAGCCGAGAGACC. Its translation: CASSITATSRET. Given in full, the CDR3 is CASSITATSRETQYF.

This clone was counted between two and nine times. The read ends 3 residues shy of where the CDR3 ends; the end is completed using the germline J gene. The gene calls are TRBV18 and TRBJ2-3; TRBD2 aligns across 8 bases. After removal of 6 bases from V and 2 bases from J, the junction contained 10 bases not matched to a gene. The germline CDR1 and CDR2 sequences are KGHSH and LQKENI. This CDR3 is 16 amino acids long. CDR3 loop: CASSSLTRGVTDTQYF. CDR3 DNA, as far as it was read: TGTGCCAGCTCTTCCCTTACGCGGGGGGTCACAGATACG.

To note about this clone: The read falls 3 residues short of the CDR3 end, and the missing part is taken from the germline J gene. This chain joins TRBV7-9 and TRBJ1-2; D possibly corresponds to TRBD1 (6 bases). The CDR3 sequence is 15 residues long. Trimming shortened V by 6 bases and J by 4 bases, and 18 bases separated the two germline ends. Germline V lookup: CDR1 SEHNR, CDR2 FQNEAQ (reference sequence). CDR3 DNA (partial): TGTGCCAGCAGACAACTGACAGGCTTCCCCTATGGC. Its protein product is CASRQLTGFPYG. The CDR3 reads in full as CASRQLTGFPYGYTF.

This clone appeared a few times. The CDR3 end is not reached by the read, which stops 3 residues before it; the germline J gene fills it in. The chain uses TRBV5-1 and TRBJ2-7; the D gene is possibly TRBD1 (7 bases). With 2 bases removed from V and 6 bases from J, the gap between germline ends came to 12 bases. The V gene's germline CDR1 is SGHRS and CDR2 YFSETQ. The CDR3 totals 13 residues. CDR3 bases read: TGCGCCAGCAGCTTCTTGCAGGGGGGCGAG. It translates to CASSFLQGGE. The whole CDR3 protein reads CASSFLQGGEQYF.